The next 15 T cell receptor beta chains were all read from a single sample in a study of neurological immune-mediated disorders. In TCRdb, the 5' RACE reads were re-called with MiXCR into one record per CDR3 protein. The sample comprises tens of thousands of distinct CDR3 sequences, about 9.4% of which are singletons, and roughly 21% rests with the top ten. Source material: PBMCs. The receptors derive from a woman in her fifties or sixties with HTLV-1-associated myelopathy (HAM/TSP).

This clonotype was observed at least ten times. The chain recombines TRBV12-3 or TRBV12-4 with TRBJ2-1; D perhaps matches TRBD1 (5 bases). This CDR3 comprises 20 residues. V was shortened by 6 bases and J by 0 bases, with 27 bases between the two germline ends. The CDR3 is CASSRRGFVSIRSSYNEQFF. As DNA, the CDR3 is TGTGCCAGCAGCCGAAGGGGATTTGTTAGTATCAGGAGCTCCTACAATGAGCAGTTCTTC.

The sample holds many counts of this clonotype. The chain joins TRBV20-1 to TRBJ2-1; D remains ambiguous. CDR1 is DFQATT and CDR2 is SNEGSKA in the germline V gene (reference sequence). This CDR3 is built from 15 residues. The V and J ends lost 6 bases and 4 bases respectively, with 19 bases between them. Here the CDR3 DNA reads TGCAGTGCCCCCGGGCCCCTCGCCTTTTACAATGAGCAGTTCTTC. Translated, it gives CSAPGPLAFYNEQFF.

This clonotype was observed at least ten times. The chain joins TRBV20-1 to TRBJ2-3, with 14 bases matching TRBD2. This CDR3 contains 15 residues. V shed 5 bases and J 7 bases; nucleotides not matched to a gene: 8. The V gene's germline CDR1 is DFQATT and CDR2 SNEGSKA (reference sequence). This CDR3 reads CSAFPTSGGAYTQYF. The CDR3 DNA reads TGCAGTGCTTTCCCGACTAGCGGGGGGGCGTATACGCAGTATTTT.

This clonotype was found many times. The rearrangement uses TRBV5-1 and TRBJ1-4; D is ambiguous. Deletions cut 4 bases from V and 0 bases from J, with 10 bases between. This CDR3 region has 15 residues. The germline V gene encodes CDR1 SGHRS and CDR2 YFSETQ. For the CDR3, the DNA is TGCGCCAGCAGCCTGGGAGGAGCAACTAATGAAAAACTGTTTTTT. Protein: CASSLGGATNEKLFF.

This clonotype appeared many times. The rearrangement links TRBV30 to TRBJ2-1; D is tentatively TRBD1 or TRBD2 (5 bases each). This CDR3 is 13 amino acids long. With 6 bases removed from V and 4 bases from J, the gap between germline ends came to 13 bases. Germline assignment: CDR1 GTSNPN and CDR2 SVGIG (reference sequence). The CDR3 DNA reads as TGTGCCTGCCGGGACGGACCATACAATGAGCAGTTCTTC. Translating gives CACRDGPYNEQFF.

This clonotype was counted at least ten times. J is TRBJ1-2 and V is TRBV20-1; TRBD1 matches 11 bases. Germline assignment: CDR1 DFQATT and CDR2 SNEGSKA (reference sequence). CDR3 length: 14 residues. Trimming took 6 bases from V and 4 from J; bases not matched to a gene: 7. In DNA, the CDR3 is TGCAGTGCCACTCGGACAGGGGGCGCCTATGGCTACACCTTC. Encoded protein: CSATRTGGAYGYTF.

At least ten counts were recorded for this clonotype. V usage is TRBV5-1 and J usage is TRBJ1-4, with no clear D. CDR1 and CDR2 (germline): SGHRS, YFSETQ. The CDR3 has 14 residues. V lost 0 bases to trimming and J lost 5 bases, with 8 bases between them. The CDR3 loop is CASSLDGENEKLFF. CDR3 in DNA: TGCGCCAGCAGCTTGGACGGAGAAAATGAAAAACTGTTTTTT.

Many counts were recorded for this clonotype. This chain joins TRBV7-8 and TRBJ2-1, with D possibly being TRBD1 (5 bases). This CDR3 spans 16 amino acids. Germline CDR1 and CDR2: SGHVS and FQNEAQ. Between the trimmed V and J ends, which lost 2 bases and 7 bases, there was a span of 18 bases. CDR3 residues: CASSLSPPGLLNEQFF. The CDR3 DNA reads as TGTGCCAGCAGCTTAAGCCCGCCAGGGCTTCTAAATGAGCAGTTCTTC.

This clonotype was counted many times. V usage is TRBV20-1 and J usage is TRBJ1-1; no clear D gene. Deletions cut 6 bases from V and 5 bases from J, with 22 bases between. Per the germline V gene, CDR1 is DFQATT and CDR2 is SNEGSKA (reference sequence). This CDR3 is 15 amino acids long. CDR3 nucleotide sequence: TGCAGTGCCCCAGACCTCGCGGCGGGTGGGACTGAAGCTTTCTTT. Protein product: CSAPDLAAGGTEAFF.

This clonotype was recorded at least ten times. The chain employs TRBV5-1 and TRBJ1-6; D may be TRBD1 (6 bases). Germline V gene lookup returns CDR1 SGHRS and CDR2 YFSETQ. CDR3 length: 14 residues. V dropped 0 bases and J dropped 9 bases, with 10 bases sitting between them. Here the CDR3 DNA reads TGCGCCAGCAGCTTGGAGTCCAGGGGTTCACCCCTCCACTTT. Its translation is CASSLESRGSPLHF.

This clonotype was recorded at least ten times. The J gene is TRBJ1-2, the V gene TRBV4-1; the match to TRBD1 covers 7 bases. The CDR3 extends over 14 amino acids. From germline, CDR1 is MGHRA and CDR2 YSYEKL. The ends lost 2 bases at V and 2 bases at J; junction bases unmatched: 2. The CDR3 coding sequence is TGCGCCAGCAGCCAAACGGGACAGAACTATGGCTACACCTTC. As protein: CASSQTGQNYGYTF.

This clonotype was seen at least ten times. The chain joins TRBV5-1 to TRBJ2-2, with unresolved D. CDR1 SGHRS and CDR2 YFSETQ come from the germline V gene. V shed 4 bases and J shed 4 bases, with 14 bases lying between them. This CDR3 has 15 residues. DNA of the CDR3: TGCGCCAGCAGCCCGCTGAGCGCGAGCACCGGGGAGCTGTTTTTT. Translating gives CASSPLSASTGELFF.

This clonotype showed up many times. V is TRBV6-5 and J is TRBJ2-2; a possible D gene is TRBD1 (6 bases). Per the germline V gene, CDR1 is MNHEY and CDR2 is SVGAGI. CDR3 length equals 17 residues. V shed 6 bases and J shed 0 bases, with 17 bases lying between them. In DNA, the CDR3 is TGTGCCAGCAGCCCCCGGATGGACAGCGCGAACACCGGGGAGCTGTTTTTT. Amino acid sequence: CASSPRMDSANTGELFF.

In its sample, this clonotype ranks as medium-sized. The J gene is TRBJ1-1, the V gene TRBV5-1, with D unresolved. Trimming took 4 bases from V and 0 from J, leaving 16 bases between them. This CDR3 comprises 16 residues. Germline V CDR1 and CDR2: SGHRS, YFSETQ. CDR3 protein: CASSPHVGSLNTEAFF. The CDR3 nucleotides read TGCGCCAGCAGCCCCCACGTTGGTAGCTTGAACACTGAAGCTTTCTTT.

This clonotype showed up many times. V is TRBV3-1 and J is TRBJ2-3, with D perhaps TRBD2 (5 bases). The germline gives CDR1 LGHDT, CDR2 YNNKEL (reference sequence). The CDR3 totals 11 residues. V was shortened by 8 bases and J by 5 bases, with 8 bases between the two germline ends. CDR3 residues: CASARGDTQYF. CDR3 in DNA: TGTGCCAGCGCCCGGGGAGATACGCAGTATTTT.